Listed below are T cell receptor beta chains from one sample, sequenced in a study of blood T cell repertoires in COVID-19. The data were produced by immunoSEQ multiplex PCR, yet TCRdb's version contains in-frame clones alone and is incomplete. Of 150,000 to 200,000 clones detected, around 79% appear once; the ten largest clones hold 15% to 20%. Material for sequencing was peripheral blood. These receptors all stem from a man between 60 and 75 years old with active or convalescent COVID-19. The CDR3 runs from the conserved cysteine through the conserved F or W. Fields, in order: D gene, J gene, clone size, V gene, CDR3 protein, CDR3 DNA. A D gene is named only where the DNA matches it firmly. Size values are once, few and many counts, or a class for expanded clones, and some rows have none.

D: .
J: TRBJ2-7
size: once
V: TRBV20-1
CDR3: CSAAPAYEQYF
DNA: TGCAGTGCGGCTCCCGCCTACGAGCAGTACTTC

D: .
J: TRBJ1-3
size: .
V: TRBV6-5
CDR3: CATRDTSGNTIYF
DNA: TGTGCCACCAGGGACACCTCTGGAAACACCATATATTTT

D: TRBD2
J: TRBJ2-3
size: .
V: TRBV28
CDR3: CASRGGLAGGSTDTQYF
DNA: TGTGCCAGCAGGGGGGGACTAGCGGGAGGGAGCACAGATACGCAGTATTTT

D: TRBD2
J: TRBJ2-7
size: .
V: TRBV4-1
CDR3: CASSWTSGSLADYEQYF
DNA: TGCGCCAGCAGTTGGACTAGCGGGAGTCTTGCTGACTACGAGCAGTACTTC

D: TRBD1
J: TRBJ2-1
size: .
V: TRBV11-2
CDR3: CASSFSGTGYNEQFF
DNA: TGTGCCAGCAGCTTTTCCGGGACAGGCTACAATGAGCAGTTCTTC

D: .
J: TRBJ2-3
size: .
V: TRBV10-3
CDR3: CAIGAADTQYF
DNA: TGTGCCATCGGGGCCGCAGATACGCAGTATTTT

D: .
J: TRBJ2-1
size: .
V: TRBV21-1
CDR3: CASSRRDGSYNEQFF
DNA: TGTGCCAGCAGCAGACGGGATGGCTCCTACAATGAGCAGTTCTTC

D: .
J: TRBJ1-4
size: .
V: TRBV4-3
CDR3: CASSQDSGNREKLFF
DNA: TGCGCCAGCAGCCAAGATTCCGGGAATCGGGAAAAACTGTTTTTT

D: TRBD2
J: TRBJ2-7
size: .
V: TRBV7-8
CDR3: CASSPRTSGAYEQYF
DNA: TGTGCCAGCAGCCCCCGGACTAGCGGAGCCTACGAGCAGTACTTC

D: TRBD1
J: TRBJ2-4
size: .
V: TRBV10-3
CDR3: CAIRDRAIGIQYF
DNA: TGTGCCATCAGGGACAGGGCTATCGGCATTCAGTACTTC

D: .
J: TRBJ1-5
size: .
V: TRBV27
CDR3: CASSAQGASAYQPQHF
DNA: TGTGCCAGCAGTGCCCAGGGCGCATCCGCCTATCAGCCCCAGCATTTT

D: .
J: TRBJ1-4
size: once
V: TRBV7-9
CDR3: CASSSREANEKLFF
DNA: TGTGCCAGCAGCAGCAGGGAGGCTAATGAAAAACTGTTTTTT

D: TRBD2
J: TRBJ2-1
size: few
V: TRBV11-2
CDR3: CASSLSGRIQNEQFF
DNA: TGTGCCAGCAGCCTTAGCGGGAGGATTCAGAATGAGCAGTTCTTC

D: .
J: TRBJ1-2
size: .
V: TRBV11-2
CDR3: CASGGSNYGYTF
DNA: TGTGCCAGCGGAGGTTCTAACTATGGCTACACCTTC

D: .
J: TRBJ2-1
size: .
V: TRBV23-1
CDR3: CASSQSFGLWDSLVGEQFF
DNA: TGCGCCAGCAGTCAATCTTTTGGGCTGTGGGACTCCTTGGTAGGTGAGCAGTTCTTC

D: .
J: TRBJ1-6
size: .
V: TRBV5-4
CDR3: CASRLGRNSPLHF
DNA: TGTGCCAGCCGCCTTGGGCGTAATTCACCCCTCCACTTT

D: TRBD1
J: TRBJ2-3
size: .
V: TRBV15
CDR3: CATSREQGAPDTQYF
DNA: TGTGCCACCAGCAGAGAGCAGGGGGCGCCGGATACGCAGTATTTT

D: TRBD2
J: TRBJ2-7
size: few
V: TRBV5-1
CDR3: CASRVAGLASSEQYF
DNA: TGCGCCAGCAGAGTCGCGGGACTAGCTTCCTCCGAGCAGTACTTC

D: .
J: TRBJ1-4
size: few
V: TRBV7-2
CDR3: CASSVRVGANEKLFF
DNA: TGTGCCAGCAGCGTGAGGGTCGGCGCTAATGAAAAACTGTTTTTT

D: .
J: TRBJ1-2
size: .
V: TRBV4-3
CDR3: CASSQDRTEWGYTF
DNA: TGCGCCAGCAGCCAAGACAGGACAGAATGGGGCTACACCTTC

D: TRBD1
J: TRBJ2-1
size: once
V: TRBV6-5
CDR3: CASSRTGWDEQFF
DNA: TGTGCCAGCAGTCGGACAGGGTGGGATGAGCAGTTCTTC

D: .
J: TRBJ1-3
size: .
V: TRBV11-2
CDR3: CASSLGPRLSGNTIYF
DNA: TGTGCCAGCAGCTTAGGACCGAGGCTCTCTGGAAACACCATATATTTT

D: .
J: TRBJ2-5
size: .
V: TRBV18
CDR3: CASSPQLGAWETQYF
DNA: TGTGCCAGCTCACCCCAGCTTGGGGCCTGGGAGACCCAGTACTTC

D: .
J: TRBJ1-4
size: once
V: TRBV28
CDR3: CASRRPREKLFF
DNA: TGTGCCAGCAGGCGGCCGCGTGAAAAACTGTTTTTT

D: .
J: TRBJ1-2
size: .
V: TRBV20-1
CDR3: CSARDTRGYTF
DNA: TGCAGTGCTAGAGACACCCGGGGCTACACCTTC

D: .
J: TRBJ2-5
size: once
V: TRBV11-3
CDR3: CASSLAPQETQYF
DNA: TGTGCCAGCAGCTTAGCCCCACAAGAGACCCAGTACTTC

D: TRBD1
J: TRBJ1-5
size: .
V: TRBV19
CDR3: CASSPTGGVVNQPQHF
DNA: TGTGCCAGTAGTCCGACAGGGGGCGTCGTTAATCAGCCCCAGCATTTT

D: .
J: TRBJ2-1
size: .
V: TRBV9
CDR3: CASSARETYNEQFF
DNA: TGTGCCAGCAGCGCACGGGAGACCTACAATGAGCAGTTCTTC

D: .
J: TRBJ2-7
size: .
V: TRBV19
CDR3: CASTRQAGYYEQYF
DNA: TGTGCCAGTACGAGACAGGCTGGCTACTACGAGCAGTACTTC

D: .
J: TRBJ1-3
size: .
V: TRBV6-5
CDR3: CASEMGQGARNTIYF
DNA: TGTGCCAGCGAGATGGGGCAGGGCGCTCGAAACACCATATATTTT

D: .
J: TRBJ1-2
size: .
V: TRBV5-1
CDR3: CASSDTTYYGYTF
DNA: TGCGCCAGCAGCGACACAACTTACTATGGCTACACCTTC

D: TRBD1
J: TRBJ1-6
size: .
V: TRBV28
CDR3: CASSTLRGTPLHF
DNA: TGTGCCAGCAGTACTCTCAGGGGGACACCCCTCCACTTT

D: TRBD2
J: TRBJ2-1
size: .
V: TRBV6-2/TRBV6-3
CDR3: CASSYVGRASDEQFF
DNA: TGTGCCAGCAGTTATGTCGGGAGGGCCTCGGATGAGCAGTTCTTC

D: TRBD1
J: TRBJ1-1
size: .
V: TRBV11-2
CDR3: CASSWRPGQANTEAFF
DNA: TGTGCCAGCAGCTGGCGACCGGGACAGGCGAACACTGAAGCTTTCTTT

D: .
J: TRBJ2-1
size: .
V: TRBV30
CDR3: CAWIGAAPFLEQFF
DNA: TGTGCCTGGATTGGCGCAGCGCCTTTTCTAGAGCAGTTCTTC

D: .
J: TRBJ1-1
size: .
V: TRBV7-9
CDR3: CASSLDGEAFF
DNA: TGTGCCAGCAGCTTAGATGGCGAAGCTTTCTTT

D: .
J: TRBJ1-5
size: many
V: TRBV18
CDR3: CASSTGPNQPQHF
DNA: TGTGCCAGCTCAACAGGTCCCAATCAGCCCCAGCATTTT

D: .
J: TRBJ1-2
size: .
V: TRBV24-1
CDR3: CATSNRGAHGYTF
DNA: TGTGCCACCTCAAACCGGGGGGCACATGGCTACACCTTC

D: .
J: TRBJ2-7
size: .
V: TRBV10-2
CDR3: CASSPRTQERYEQYF
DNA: TGCGCCAGCAGTCCCAGGACTCAAGAACGCTACGAGCAGTACTTC

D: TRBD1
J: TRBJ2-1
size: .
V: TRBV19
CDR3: CATGSTGGTYNEQFF
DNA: TGTGCCACCGGCAGCACAGGGGGCACTTACAATGAGCAGTTCTTC

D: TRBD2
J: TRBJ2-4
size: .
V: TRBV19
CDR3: CASSMSLGRAADIQYF
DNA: TGTGCCAGTAGTATGTCGCTCGGGAGGGCCGCGGACATTCAGTACTTC

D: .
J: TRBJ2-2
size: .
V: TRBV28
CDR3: CASSRTGELFF
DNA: TGTGCCAGCAGCCGGACCGGGGAGCTGTTTTTT

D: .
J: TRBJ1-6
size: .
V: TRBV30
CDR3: CASTNRVDSPLHF
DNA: TGTGCCTCGACGAACAGGGTGGATTCACCCCTCCACTTT

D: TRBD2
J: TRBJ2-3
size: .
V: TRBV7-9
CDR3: CASSLSGGLAGGTDTQYF
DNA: TGTGCCAGCAGCTTATCGGGGGGGCTAGCGGGAGGAACAGATACGCAGTATTTT

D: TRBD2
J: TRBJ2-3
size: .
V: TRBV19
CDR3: CASSIAAGVDTQYF
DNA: TGTGCCAGTAGTATCGCAGCGGGAGTAGATACGCAGTATTTT

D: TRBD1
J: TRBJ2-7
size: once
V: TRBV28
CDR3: CASSFLDRFARDEQYF
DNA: TGTGCCAGCAGTTTTCTGGACAGGTTCGCTCGGGACGAGCAGTACTTC

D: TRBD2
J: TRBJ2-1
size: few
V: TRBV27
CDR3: CASSFRGEVYEQFF
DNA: TGTGCCAGCAGTTTTCGGGGGGAGGTCTATGAGCAGTTCTTC

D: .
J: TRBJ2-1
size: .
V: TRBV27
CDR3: CASRKSGGTAYNEQFF
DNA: TGTGCCAGCAGAAAGTCTGGCGGGACGGCCTACAATGAGCAGTTCTTC

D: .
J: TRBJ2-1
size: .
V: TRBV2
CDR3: CASQGLLGDEQFF
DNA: TGTGCCAGCCAGGGACTCCTCGGGGATGAGCAGTTCTTC

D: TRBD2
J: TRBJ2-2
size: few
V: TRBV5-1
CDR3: CASSTGLAGGPANTGELFF
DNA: TGCGCCAGCAGCACGGGACTAGCGGGAGGCCCAGCGAACACCGGGGAGCTGTTTTTT

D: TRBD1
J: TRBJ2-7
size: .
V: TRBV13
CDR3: CASSLKLGDSLYEQYF
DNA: TGTGCCAGCAGCTTAAAATTGGGGGACAGCTTATACGAGCAGTACTTC

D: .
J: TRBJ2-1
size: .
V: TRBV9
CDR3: CASSPGHRETNEQFF
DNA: TGTGCCAGCAGCCCCGGTCACAGGGAGACAAATGAGCAGTTCTTC

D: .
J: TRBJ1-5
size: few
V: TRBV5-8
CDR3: CASSLRTLNQPQHF
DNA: TGTGCCAGCAGCTTGCGGACACTGAATCAGCCCCAGCATTTT

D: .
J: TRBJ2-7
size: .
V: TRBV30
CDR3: CAWSVNRGATSYEQYF
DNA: TGTGCCTGGAGTGTGAACCGCGGGGCTACCTCCTACGAGCAGTACTTC

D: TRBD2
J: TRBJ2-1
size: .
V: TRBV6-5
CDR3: CASSYPMPGGYNEQFF
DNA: TGTGCCAGCAGTTACCCTATGCCGGGGGGGTACAATGAGCAGTTCTTC

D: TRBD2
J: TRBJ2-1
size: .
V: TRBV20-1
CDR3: CSASGALAGARNEQFF
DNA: TGCAGTGCTAGTGGGGCCCTAGCGGGAGCCCGAAATGAGCAGTTCTTC

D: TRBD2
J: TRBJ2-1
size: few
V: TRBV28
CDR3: CASSLGTTTLVGYNEQFF
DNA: TGTGCCAGCAGTTTGGGGACTACGACTCTGGTGGGATACAATGAGCAGTTCTTC

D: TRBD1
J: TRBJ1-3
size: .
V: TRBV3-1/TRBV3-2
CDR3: CASSFDRGASGNTIYF
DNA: TGTGCCAGCAGCTTTGACAGGGGGGCCTCTGGAAACACCATATATTTT

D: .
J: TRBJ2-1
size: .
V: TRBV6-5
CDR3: CASSYRGGGSNEQFF
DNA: TGTGCCAGCAGTTATCGGGGTGGTGGTTCCAATGAGCAGTTCTTC

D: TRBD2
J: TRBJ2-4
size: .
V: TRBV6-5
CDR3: CARDWGGDIQYF
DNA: TGTGCCAGAGACTGGGGGGGGGACATTCAGTACTTC